Listed below are T cell receptor beta chains from one sample, sequenced in a study of graft-versus-host responses after intestinal transplantation. What these receptors recognize is not known. The data were produced by immunoSEQ multiplex PCR, yet TCRdb's version contains in-frame clones alone and is incomplete. Here the sample spans 25,000 or so clones, about four fifths being singletons. The starting material was unstimulated CD4+ T cells sorted from spleen or lymph node cells, obtained before intestinal transplant. The receptors here all came from a human donor who received an intestinal transplant. Both conserved end residues are part of each CDR3. Fields, in order: clone size, D gene, J gene, CDR3 length, V gene, CDR3 protein, CDR3 DNA. The D gene is left open where the match is weak. The listing skips clone size in some rows; elsewhere it reads once, few, many or a size class.

>.|TRBD2|TRBJ2-1|14|TRBV2
CASSRTSTYNEQFF
TGTGCCAGCAGTCGGACTAGTACCTACAATGAGCAGTTCTTC
>.|.|TRBJ2-6|16|TRBV6-6
CASSYGGSTGANVLTF
TGTGCCAGCAGTTACGGGGGATCGACTGGGGCCAACGTCCTGACTTTC
>.|TRBD1|TRBJ2-5|14|TRBV10-3
CAISPGQDQETQYF
TGTGCCATCAGTCCCGGACAGGACCAAGAGACCCAGTACTTC
>.|.|TRBJ1-5|14|TRBV27
CASSLTVSNQPQHF
TGTGCCAGCAGTTTGACAGTTAGCAATCAGCCCCAGCATTTT
>.|.|TRBJ2-3|15|TRBV5-6
CASSLAELLTDTQYF
TGTGCCAGCAGCTTGGCGGAACTTCTCACAGATACGCAGTATTTT
>.|TRBD2|TRBJ2-3|15|TRBV2
CASVRERGGVDTQYF
TGTGCCAGCGTCCGGGAGCGGGGGGGCGTAGATACGCAGTATTTT
>.|TRBD2|TRBJ2-3|13|TRBV15
CATSRDGRDTQYF
TGTGCCACCAGCAGAGACGGGAGGGATACGCAGTATTTT
>.|TRBD1|TRBJ2-7|14|TRBV6-1
CASRIRDRAYEQYF
TGTGCCAGCAGAATCCGGGACAGGGCCTACGAGCAGTACTTC
>.|TRBD2|TRBJ2-2|15|TRBV15
CATSKVAGVTGELFF
TGTGCCACCAGCAAGGTAGCGGGAGTCACCGGGGAGCTGTTTTTT
>few|TRBD1|TRBJ2-7|13|TRBV6-6
CASSWDSGYEQYF
TGTGCCAGCAGTTGGGACAGCGGCTACGAGCAGTACTTC
>.|TRBD1|TRBJ2-4|17|TRBV7-6
CASKRRGQVTAKNIQYF
TGTGCCAGCAAGCGTAGGGGGCAGGTAACGGCCAAAAACATTCAGTACTTC
>few|.|TRBJ1-3|14|TRBV6-1
CASSEAASGNTIYF
TGTGCCAGCAGTGAAGCGGCCTCTGGAAACACCATATATTTT
>.|TRBD1|TRBJ1-3|15|TRBV18
CASSLDRASGNTIYF
TGTGCCAGCTCGCTTGACAGGGCCTCTGGAAACACCATATATTTT
>.|.|TRBJ1-2|13|TRBV5-1
CASSPGQIYGYTF
TGCGCCAGCAGCCCGGGACAAATCTATGGCTACACCTTC
>.|TRBD2|TRBJ2-3|15|TRBV27
CASSPYRREGDTQYF
TGTGCCAGCAGTCCGTACCGCAGGGAGGGGGATACGCAGTATTTT
>.|TRBD1|TRBJ2-7|13|TRBV5-4
CASSLGTVYEQYF
TGTGCCAGCAGCCTCGGGACAGTCTACGAGCAGTACTTC
>.|TRBD1|TRBJ2-1|14|TRBV5-1
CASSPGQANNEQFF
TGCGCCAGCAGCCCCGGACAGGCAAACAATGAGCAGTTCTTC
>.|.|TRBJ1-6|20|TRBV6-1
CASSEHPAFTGAAYNSPLHF
TGTGCCAGCAGTGAACATCCCGCGTTTACGGGAGCAGCCTATAATTCACCCCTCCACTTT
>.|.|TRBJ2-7|13|TRBV28
CASSLLSGAGENF
TGTGCCAGCAGTTTGTTATCCGGGGCAGGGGAAAACTTC
>.|TRBD1|TRBJ1-1|15|TRBV7-8
CASSLIGTGNTEAFF
TGTGCCAGCAGCTTAATAGGGACAGGCAACACTGAAGCTTTCTTT
>.|.|TRBJ2-7|13|TRBV7-3
CASSLTPQYEQYF
TGTGCCAGCAGCTTAACTCCCCAGTACGAGCAGTACTTC
>.|.|TRBJ1-2|13|TRBV5-1
CASRPQAGYGYTF
TGCGCCAGCAGACCCCAAGCGGGCTATGGCTACACCTTC
>.|.|TRBJ1-1|15|TRBV5-1
CASSLADSSLTEAFF
TGCGCCAGCAGCTTGGCCGACAGTTCCCTAACTGAAGCTTTCTTT
>.|.|TRBJ2-3|15|TRBV18
CASSLDRAMADTQYF
TGTGCCAGCTCCCTAGACCGAGCTATGGCAGATACGCAGTATTTT
>few|TRBD2|TRBJ2-7|14|TRBV6-5
CASRTHGGYEEQYF
TGTGCCAGCAGGACACACGGGGGGTACGAGGAGCAGTACTTC
>.|TRBD2|TRBJ2-2|17|TRBV11-2
CAILLTLTSGRTGELFF
TGTGCCATCTTATTAACCTTAACTAGCGGGAGAACCGGGGAGCTGTTTTTT
>.|TRBD1|TRBJ2-5|14|TRBV5-4
CASSTWTGVETQYF
TGTGCCAGCAGCACTTGGACAGGGGTCGAGACCCAGTACTTC
>.|.|TRBJ2-3|18|TRBV27
CASSSIPLWPMGTDTQYF
TGTGCCAGCAGTTCTATTCCCCTCTGGCCGATGGGCACAGATACGCAGTATTTT
>.|TRBD1|TRBJ1-6|15|TRBV4-1
CASSQEDRVGSPLHF
TGCGCCAGCAGCCAAGAGGACAGGGTAGGGTCACCCCTCCACTTT
>few|.|TRBJ2-5|14|TRBV18
CASSPSLAEETQYF
TGTGCCAGCTCACCGTCACTAGCTGAAGAGACCCAGTACTTC
>.|TRBD1|TRBJ2-7|18|TRBV23-1
CASSQLMGDRERKYEQYF
TGCGCCAGCAGTCAATTGATGGGGGACAGGGAGAGGAAGTACGAGCAGTACTTC
>once|.|TRBJ2-7|15|TRBV11-1
CASSPRRQQHYEQYF
TGTGCCAGCAGCCCGAGACGACAGCAGCACTACGAGCAGTACTTC
>.|TRBD2|TRBJ2-5|14|TRBV15
CATSRAGGQETQYF
TGTGCCACCAGCAGAGCGGGAGGGCAAGAGACCCAGTACTTC
>once|TRBD1|TRBJ1-5|15|TRBV19
CASSILGQGGQPQHF
TGTGCCAGTAGTATATTGGGACAGGGGGGTCAGCCCCAGCATTTT